Following are 26 T cell receptor beta chains from one sample sequenced in a study of human T cells and chemical hapten exposure. Each CDR3 protein is one row after TCRdb ran MiXCR on the RACE reads. The sample shows approximately 88,000 distinct CDR3 sequences, 10% to 15% of them seen only once. The time point denotes: patch test 3, about 24 weeks after DPC sensitization. The treatment: therapeutic diphenylcyclopropenone sensitization with weekly scalp DPC. The sample here was whole blood, taken in connection with sensitization to the hapten diphenylcyclopropenone (DPC). The receptor source for this set is a woman between 50 and 59 years old with alopecia areata. Some clones in this sample may be carry-over from other donors' samples.

The rearrangement joins TRBV27 to TRBJ1-1, with 7 bases matching TRBD1. The CDR3 is 15 residues long. V trimming: 2 bases; J trimming: 4 bases; junction bases outside the gene matches: 7. Germline lookup yields CDR1 MNHEY and CDR2 SMNVEV (reference sequence). In DNA form, the CDR3 reads TGTGCCAGCAGTTTACACGGACAGGTGGCCACTGAAGCTTTCTTT. It translates to CASSLHGQVATEAFF.

The chain employs TRBV6-6 and TRBJ2-5; 9 bases are shared with TRBD1. In germline, CDR1 is MNHNY, CDR2 SVGAGI (reference sequence). V lost 0 bases and J lost 3; bases outside the gene matches: 2. The CDR3 sequence is 15 residues long. The CDR3 coding sequence is TGTGCCAGCAGTTACTCACGGACAGGGGAAGAGACCCAGTACTTC. Protein product: CASSYSRTGEETQYF.

The chain recombines TRBV2 with TRBJ1-5, with 7 positions matching TRBD1. The CDR3 is made up of 14 amino acids. Looked up from germline, CDR1 is SNHLY and CDR2 is FYNNEI. Germline trimming cut 4 bases from V and 6 bases from J; bases unmatched to any gene: 6. Here the CDR3 reads CASSGDRASQPQHF. The CDR3, as DNA: TGTGCCAGCAGTGGAGACAGGGCAAGTCAGCCCCAGCATTTT.

This clonotype has more than one count but fewer than ten. J is TRBJ1-6 and V is TRBV6-5; D not resolved. V dropped 5 bases and J dropped 7 bases, with 15 bases sitting between them. Germline V lookup: CDR1 MNHEY, CDR2 SVGAGI. The length of the CDR3 is 15 residues. This chain's CDR3 is CASSRPGPSNSPLHF. As DNA, the CDR3 is TGTGCCAGCAGTCGACCAGGACCGTCAAATTCACCCCTCCACTTT.

V gene TRBV28 combines with J gene TRBJ2-5, with D perhaps being TRBD1 or TRBD2 (5 bases each). The CDR3 totals 15 residues. Germline-derived CDR1 and CDR2 are MDHEN and SYDVKM. Trimming left V 6 bases short and J 7 bases short, with 21 bases between. The CDR3 loop is CASSPPGPSSGTQYF. The DNA of the CDR3 is TGTGCCAGCAGCCCCCCGGGACCGAGTTCAGGGACCCAGTACTTC.

There are a few counts of this clonotype. The chain joins TRBV7-8 to TRBJ1-5; possibly TRBD1 for D (6 bases). The CDR3 loop spans 18 amino acids. The V gene's germline CDR1 is SGHVS and CDR2 FQNEAQ. The ends were cut back, 3 bases at V and 5 bases at J, with 23 bases in the middle. DNA of the CDR3: TGTGCCAGCAGCTTGGGTCCCGGAATTACAGGGAAGCATCAGCCCCAGCATTTT. Translated: CASSLGPGITGKHQPQHF. Looking up the rest from reference TRBV7-8 and TRBJ1-5 gives the full variable domain: GAGVSQSPRYKVAKRGQDVALRCDPISGHVSLFWYQQALGQGPEFLTYFQNEAQLDKSGLPSDRFFAERPEGSVSTLKIQRTQQEDSAVYLCASSLGPGITGKHQPQHFGDGTRLSIL.

V is TRBV5-1 and J is TRBJ2-7; D gene ambiguous. The CDR3 extends over 13 amino acids. Germline CDR1 SGHRS, CDR2 YFSETQ. The V end was cut by 1 base, the J end by 0 bases, with 5 bases between. The DNA for the CDR3 is TGCGCCAGCAGCTTGTCCCCCTCCTACGAGCAGTACTTC. This sequence encodes CASSLSPSYEQYF. Filled out from reference TRBV5-1 and TRBJ2-7, the complete variable domain reads KAGVTQTPRYLIKTRGQQVTLSCSPISGHRSVSWYQQTPGQGLQFLFEYFSETQRNKGNFPGRFSGRQFSNSRSEMNVSTLELGDSALYLCASSLSPSYEQYFGPGTRLTVT.

The sample holds a few counts of this clonotype. The chain joins TRBV11-2 to TRBJ1-1; D ambiguous. V was trimmed by 2 bases and J by 5 bases, leaving 24 bases between them. Germline V gene sequence: CDR1 SGHAT, CDR2 FQNNGV. The CDR3 length is 18 residues. In nucleotides, the CDR3 is TGTGCCAGCAGCTTAAGGTCGGACGGTGCCGTTCAGAGGACTGAAGCTTTCTTT. It yields the protein CASSLRSDGAVQRTEAFF.

In this sample, this clonotype turned up a few times. The CDR3: CASSLEAGPSYEQYF. CDR3 DNA sequence: TGTGCCAGCAGCTTAGAGGCAGGACCTTCCTACGAGCAGTACTTC. The gene calls are TRBV11-2 and TRBJ2-7; unclear D gene. This CDR3 contains 15 residues. Germline V CDR1 and CDR2: SGHAT, FQNNGV. V was clipped by 0 bases and J by 1 base, with 10 bases between them. Full variable domain (remainder filled in from reference TRBV11-2 and TRBJ2-7): EAGVAQSPRYKIIEKRQSVAFWCNPISGHATLYWYQQILGQGPKLLIQFQNNGVVDDSQLPKDRFSAERLKGVDSTLKIQPAKLEDSAVYLCASSLEAGPSYEQYFGPGTRLTVT.

This clonotype was detected many times. The V call is TRBV20-1, the J call TRBJ1-1, with 7 nucleotides matching TRBD1. The CDR3 runs to 14 residues. In germline, CDR1 is DFQATT, CDR2 SNEGSKA (reference sequence). J was trimmed by 3 bases and V by 0 bases; bases with no gene match: 4. The CDR3: CSARDQGVDTEAFF. Here the CDR3 DNA reads TGCAGTGCTAGAGATCAGGGGGTGGACACTGAAGCTTTCTTT.

This clonotype came up a few times. The J gene is TRBJ2-4, the V gene TRBV18; 8 bases are a match to TRBD1. The CDR3 runs 14 residues. Germline assignment: CDR1 KGHSH and CDR2 LQKENI. V gave up 3 bases and J gave up 4 bases; unmatched junction bases: 2. For the CDR3, the DNA is TGTGCCAGCTCACCCCGACAGGGGAAAAACATTCAGTACTTC. Its translation is CASSPRQGKNIQYF.

This clonotype was observed many times. This chain connects TRBV3-1 to TRBJ2-7; 7 positions agree with TRBD1. The germline gives CDR1 LGHDT, CDR2 YNNKEL (reference sequence). With 1 base clipped from V and 3 bases from J, the junction kept 3 bases outside the gene matches. The CDR3 loop spans 14 amino acids. CDR3 amino acids: CASSQAGQIYEQYF. DNA of the CDR3: TGTGCCAGCAGCCAAGCGGGACAGATCTACGAGCAGTACTTC.

This clonotype was found many times. V is TRBV18 and J is TRBJ1-2, with D possibly matching TRBD1 (6 bases). CDR3 length: 14 residues. Looked up from germline, CDR1 is KGHSH and CDR2 is LQKENI. The ends were cut back, 5 bases at V and 4 bases at J, with 14 bases in the middle. CDR3 protein: CASSSRGEGYGYTF. CDR3 DNA: TGTGCCAGCTCATCCAGGGGAGAGGGCTATGGCTACACCTTC.

This clonotype was recorded a few times. V gene TRBV27 combines with J gene TRBJ2-2, with D unresolved. CDR3 length: 13 amino acids. Per the germline V gene, CDR1 is MNHEY and CDR2 is SMNVEV (reference sequence). The V end lost 1 base, the J end lost 5 bases, and 5 bases lay between the germline ends. This chain's CDR3 is CASSLWATGELFF. As DNA, the CDR3 is TGTGCCAGCAGTTTATGGGCGACCGGGGAGCTGTTTTTT.

This clonotype was detected a few times. V usage is TRBV19 and J usage is TRBJ2-3; no reliable D call. V was trimmed by 7 bases and J by 4 bases, leaving 12 bases between them. The CDR3 length is 13 residues. In germline, CDR1 is LNHDA, CDR2 SQIVND (reference sequence). In DNA, the CDR3 is TGTGCCAGTAATCCAAACGAGGCAGATACGCAGTATTTT. It codes for CASNPNEADTQYF.

The chain combines TRBV5-1 with TRBJ2-3, with 8 bases fitting TRBD1. V shed 3 bases and J 4 bases; nucleotides not matched to a gene: 4. The germline CDR1 and CDR2 sequences are SGHRS and YFSETQ. CDR3 length: 14 residues. DNA of the CDR3: TGCGCCAGCAGCTCCGACAGGGGCTCAGATACGCAGTATTTT. Amino acids: CASSSDRGSDTQYF.

With regard to this clonotype: Just one base apart from a much larger clone, this may be a read error. The chain carries TRBV29-1 and TRBJ1-2; TRBD1 matches at 7 bases. V was clipped by 7 bases and J by 4 bases; unmatched bases: 15. CDR1 SQVTM and CDR2 ANQGSEA come from the germline V gene. The CDR3 sequence is 15 residues long. For the CDR3, the DNA is TGCAGCGCCTCTCCGACAGGGACAATAGGCTATGGCTACACCTTC. This gives the protein CSASPTGTIGYGYTF.

This rearrangement joins TRBV27 to TRBJ2-7; 8 bases line up with TRBD1. V was pared by 8 bases and J by 0 bases, with 12 bases of the junction left unmatched. The germline V gene has CDR1 MNHEY and CDR2 SMNVEV (reference sequence). This CDR3 has 16 residues. The CDR3 region is CASATAGTGVSYEQYF. CDR3 DNA sequence: TGTGCCAGCGCAACCGCCGGGACAGGAGTCTCCTACGAGCAGTACTTC.

This clonotype was recorded a few times. The V call is TRBV2, the J call TRBJ2-3, with D tentatively TRBD1 (5 bases). V gave up 3 bases and J gave up 7 bases, with 14 bases separating them. Germline assignment: CDR1 SNHLY and CDR2 FYNNEI. The CDR3 runs 14 residues. CDR3 protein: CASSDSFRVNTQYF. CDR3 nucleotide sequence: TGTGCCAGCAGTGATTCATTCAGGGTCAATACGCAGTATTTT.

This clonotype was seen repeatedly, ten times or more. The V gene is TRBV6-5, the J gene TRBJ2-1; 10 bases map to TRBD2. Germline CDR1 reads MNHEY; CDR2 reads SVGAGI. The ends lost 5 bases at V and 0 bases at J; junction bases unmatched: 7. This CDR3 is built from 17 residues. CDR3 protein: CASSTKREGLSYNEQFF. Written as DNA, the CDR3 is TGTGCCAGCAGTACCAAGCGGGAGGGCCTCTCCTACAATGAGCAGTTCTTC.

This clonotype showed up just a few times. The chain recombines TRBV18 with TRBJ1-5; 9 nucleotides line up with TRBD1. V trimming: 6 bases; J trimming: 7 bases; junction bases outside the gene matches: 10. Germline CDR1 and CDR2: KGHSH and LQKENI. The CDR3 is 15 residues long. The CDR3 DNA reads TGTGCCAGCTCGATGACAGGGGGTGGTGAGCAGCCCCAGCATTTT. Translating it yields CASSMTGGGEQPQHF.

This clonotype showed up many times. V and J are TRBV14 and TRBJ2-7; perhaps D is TRBD1 or TRBD2 (5 bases each). Germline V gene lookup returns CDR1 SGHDN and CDR2 FVKESK. CDR3 size: 17 residues. V lost 4 bases to trimming and J lost 5 bases, with 24 bases between them. The CDR3 DNA follows: TGTGCCAGCAGCCTTAGACGGCTGCCGGGGATGGGGGACGAGCAGTACTTC. Translation: CASSLRRLPGMGDEQYF.

The chain combines TRBV3-1 with TRBJ1-5, with 11 bases lining up with TRBD1. The CDR3 consists of 15 residues. Germline assignment: CDR1 LGHDT and CDR2 YNNKEL (reference sequence). Trimming cost V 4 bases and J 4 bases; bases outside gene matches: 3. Here the CDR3 reads CASSPGTGGNQPQHF. CDR3 DNA: TGTGCCAGCAGCCCCGGGACAGGGGGGAATCAGCCCCAGCATTTT.

This clonotype was found a few times. The chain employs TRBV7-9 and TRBJ2-3, with TRBD1 as a possible D gene (6 bases). The CDR3 length is 13 residues. CDR1 and CDR2 from the germline V gene are SEHNR and FQNEAQ (reference sequence). V lost 5 bases, J lost 3 bases, and 9 bases lay in between. The CDR3 DNA reads as TGTGCCAGCAGCACTACAGGGACAGATACGCAGTATTTT. It translates to CASSTTGTDTQYF.

This clonotype was found a few times. The genes are TRBV7-2 and TRBJ2-1, with D maybe TRBD2 (6 bases). V lost 5 bases to trimming and J lost 0 bases, with 11 bases between them. The germline CDR1 and CDR2 sequences are SGHTA and FQGNSA. The CDR3 runs 15 residues. In DNA form, the CDR3 reads TGTGCCAGCAGCCCGGGACTGAGCTCCTACAATGAGCAGTTCTTC. This translates into CASSPGLSSYNEQFF.

This clonotype was found a few times. V and J are TRBV18 and TRBJ1-2; TRBD1 matches 10 bases. The CDR3 extends over 15 amino acids. Germline CDR1 reads KGHSH; CDR2 reads LQKENI. Trimming cost V 0 bases and J 5 bases; bases outside gene matches: 3. CDR3: CASSPPTGGWYGYTF. CDR3 nucleotides: TGTGCCAGCTCACCACCGACAGGGGGCTGGTATGGCTACACCTTC.